This T cell receptor (beta chain) was found in a study of prognosis after radiotherapy for stage I lung cancer. General study findings and limits: Differential TRBV and TRBJ gene usage was reported between patients with metastases and patients without them. A fall in unique TCR clone counts followed stereotactic body radiation therapy, with medians of about 9,700 versus 6,500.

The CDR3 contains 14 residues. The germline V gene encodes CDR1 SNHLY and CDR2 FYNNEI. CDR3 of TCR beta was amplified from genomic DNA via a two-round multiplex PCR. First-round PCR used primers specific to each TRBV and TRBJ gene. TCRdb re-called the multiplex PCR reads with MiXCR, one entry per CDR3 protein. This table holds 14,000 or so distinct CDR3 sequences, roughly 38% found once. Remarks on this clonotype: Its antigen is as yet unknown. At one of its ends the junction is not consistent with the germline gene, which may arise from a read error.

The source of this sequence is a donor aged 50 or older with non-small cell lung cancer. The chain is built from TRBV2 and TRBJ2-7; D is ambiguous. This sample comprised PBMCs, obtained before or after stereotactic body radiation therapy (not recorded which). The CDR3 sequence: CASSFASTTVEQYF. The CDR3 DNA is TGCGCCAGCAGTTTTGCCTCTACTACGGTAGAGCAGTACTTC.